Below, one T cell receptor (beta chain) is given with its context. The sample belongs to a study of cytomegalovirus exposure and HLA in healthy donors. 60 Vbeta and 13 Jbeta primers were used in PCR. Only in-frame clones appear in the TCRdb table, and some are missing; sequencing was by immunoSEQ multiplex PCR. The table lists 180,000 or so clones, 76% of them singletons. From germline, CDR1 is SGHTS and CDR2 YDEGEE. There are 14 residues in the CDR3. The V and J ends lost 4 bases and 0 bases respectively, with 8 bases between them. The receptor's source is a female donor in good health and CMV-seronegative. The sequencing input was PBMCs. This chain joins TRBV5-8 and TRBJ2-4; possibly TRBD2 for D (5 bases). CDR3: CASSVGLAKNIQYF. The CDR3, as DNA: TGTGCCAGCAGCGTCGGACTAGCCAAAAACATTCAGTACTTC.